These 3 T cell receptor beta chains share one sample of origin, sequenced in a study of T cell responses to AZD1222 COVID-19 vaccine. The data were produced by immunoSEQ multiplex PCR, yet TCRdb's version contains in-frame clones alone and is incomplete. The sample lists around 81,000 clones, around 93% occurring once. The sample in question was peripheral blood, obtained 28 days after the second AZD1222 dose. The receptor set was obtained from an adult who received the AZD1222 COVID-19 vaccine.

J is TRBJ2-5 and V is TRBV7-2; possibly TRBD2 for D (6 bases). The ends were cut back, 1 base at V and 5 bases at J, with 11 bases in the middle. Germline loops: CDR1 SGHTA, CDR2 FQGNSA. CDR3 length equals 14 residues. The CDR3 sequence is CASSLGVGGETQYF. The CDR3, as DNA: TGTGCCAGCAGCTTAGGGGTAGGAGGGGAGACCCAGTACTTC.

V and J are TRBV5-6 and TRBJ1-2; tentatively, D is TRBD1 (5 bases). Germline loops: CDR1 SGHDT, CDR2 YYEEEE. The V and J ends lost 0 bases and 6 bases respectively, with 9 bases between them. CDR3 size: 13 residues. CDR3 DNA sequence: TGTGCCAGCAGCTTGGCAGGGCAGGATGGCTACACCTTC. This encodes CASSLAGQDGYTF.

The chain joins TRBV27 to TRBJ1-1, with a tentative D call TRBD1 (5 bases). The CDR3 has 14 amino acids. Germline-derived CDR1 and CDR2 are MNHEY and SMNVEV (reference sequence). Trimming took 2 bases from V and 4 from J, leaving 11 bases between them. CDR3 nucleotide sequence: TGTGCCAGCAGTTTAAAGTCCAGGGTCACTGAAGCTTTCTTT. This encodes CASSLKSRVTEAFF.